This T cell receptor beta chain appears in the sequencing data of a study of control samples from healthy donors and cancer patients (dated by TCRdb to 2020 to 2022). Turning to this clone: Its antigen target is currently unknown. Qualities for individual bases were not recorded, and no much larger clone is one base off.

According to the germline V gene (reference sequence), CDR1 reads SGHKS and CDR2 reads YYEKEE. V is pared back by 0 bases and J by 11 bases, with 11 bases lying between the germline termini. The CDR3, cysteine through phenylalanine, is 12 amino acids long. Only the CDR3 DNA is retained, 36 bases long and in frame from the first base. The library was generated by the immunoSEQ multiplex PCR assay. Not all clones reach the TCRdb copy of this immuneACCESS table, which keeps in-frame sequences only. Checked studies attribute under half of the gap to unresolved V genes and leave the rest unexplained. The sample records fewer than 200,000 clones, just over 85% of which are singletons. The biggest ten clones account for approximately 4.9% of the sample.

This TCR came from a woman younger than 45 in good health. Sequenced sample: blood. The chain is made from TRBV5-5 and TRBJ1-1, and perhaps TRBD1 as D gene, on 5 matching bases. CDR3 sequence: CASSLDGAEAFF. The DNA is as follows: TGTGCCAGCAGCTTGGACGGGGCGGAGGCTTTCTTT. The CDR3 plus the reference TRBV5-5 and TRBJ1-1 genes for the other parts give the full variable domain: DAGVTQSPTHLIKTRGQQVTLRCSPISGHKSVSWYQQVLGQGPQFIFQYYEKEERGRGNFPDRFSARQFPNYSSELNVNALLLGDSALYLCASSLDGAEAFFGQGTRLTVV.